Sequencing of this T cell receptor beta chain was carried out in a study of blood T cell repertoires in COVID-19. This CDR3 has 14 amino acids. With 1 base removed from V and 4 bases from J, the gap between germline ends came to 11 bases. CDR1 is SGHRS, CDR2 YFSETQ, per germline. As handled by the study authors: Amplification with reference gene primers provided the estimates of nucleated cell counts. TCRdb keeps only in-frame clones here, not all; method: immunoSEQ multiplex PCR. V, J and clone size are taken as reported in that table, and D and trimming were inferred from the DNA itself. The table includes roughly 87,000 clones, approximately 89% detected once.

This chain uses TRBV5-1 with TRBJ1-1, with a weak D call TRBD1 (6 bases). This sequence originates from a man aged 60 to 75 with acute or convalescent COVID-19. Sequenced material: peripheral blood. DNA for the CDR3: TGCGCCAGCAGCTTGACCAGGGGTTCCACTGAAGCTTTCTTT. It yields the protein CASSLTRGSTEAFF.